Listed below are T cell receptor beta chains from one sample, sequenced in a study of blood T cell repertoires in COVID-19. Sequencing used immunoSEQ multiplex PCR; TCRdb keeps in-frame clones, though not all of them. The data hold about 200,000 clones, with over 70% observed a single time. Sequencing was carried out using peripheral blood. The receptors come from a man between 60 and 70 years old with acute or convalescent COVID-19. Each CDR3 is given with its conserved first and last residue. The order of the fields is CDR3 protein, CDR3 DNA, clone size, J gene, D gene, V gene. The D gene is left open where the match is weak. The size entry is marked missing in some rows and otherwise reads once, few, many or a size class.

cdr3_aa: CASSQAAGITGELFF; cdr3_nt: TGTGCCAGCAGCCAAGCAGCGGGAATCACCGGGGAGCTGTTTTTT; clone_size: -; j_call: TRBJ2-2; d_call: TRBD2; v_call: TRBV3-1/TRBV3-2
cdr3_aa: CASRKGLAGVGFGNEQFF; cdr3_nt: TGTGCCAGCAGGAAGGGACTAGCGGGAGTCGGTTTTGGAAATGAGCAGTTCTTC; clone_size: -; j_call: TRBJ2-1; d_call: TRBD2; v_call: TRBV2
cdr3_aa: CASSDLQWGREAFF; cdr3_nt: TGTGCCAGCAGTGACCTTCAGTGGGGCAGAGAAGCTTTCTTT; clone_size: -; j_call: TRBJ1-1; d_call: -; v_call: TRBV6-1
cdr3_aa: CASSRDRTYGYTF; cdr3_nt: TGTGCCAGCAGTCGGGACAGGACCTATGGCTACACCTTC; clone_size: -; j_call: TRBJ1-2; d_call: TRBD1; v_call: TRBV6-2/TRBV6-3
cdr3_aa: CASSLGTGLRSGNTIYF; cdr3_nt: TGTGCCAGCAGCTTAGGGACAGGTTTGCGCTCTGGAAACACCATATATTTT; clone_size: -; j_call: TRBJ1-3; d_call: TRBD1; v_call: TRBV7-8
cdr3_aa: CASSEGPGTNYGYTF; cdr3_nt: TGTGCCAGCAGTGAAGGTCCAGGAACTAACTATGGCTACACCTTC; clone_size: few; j_call: TRBJ1-2; d_call: -; v_call: TRBV6-1
cdr3_aa: CATSEGPYQPQHF; cdr3_nt: TGTGCCACCAGTGAGGGGCCGTATCAGCCCCAGCATTTT; clone_size: -; j_call: TRBJ1-5; d_call: -; v_call: TRBV24-1
cdr3_aa: CASSGTGSGNTIYF; cdr3_nt: TGTGCCAGCAGTGGGACAGGGTCTGGAAACACCATATATTTT; clone_size: -; j_call: TRBJ1-3; d_call: TRBD1; v_call: TRBV2
cdr3_aa: CASSLTGTGWEKLFF; cdr3_nt: TGTGCCAGCAGCTTAACCGGGACAGGCTGGGAAAAACTGTTTTTT; clone_size: -; j_call: TRBJ1-4; d_call: TRBD1; v_call: TRBV11-2
cdr3_aa: CASSPPGTGEAFF; cdr3_nt: TGTGCCAGCTCACCACCGGGTACAGGTGAAGCTTTCTTT; clone_size: once; j_call: TRBJ1-1; d_call: -; v_call: TRBV18
cdr3_aa: CASSGDSPTGELFF; cdr3_nt: TGTGCCAGCAGTGGCGATAGCCCCACCGGGGAGCTGTTTTTT; clone_size: many; j_call: TRBJ2-2; d_call: -; v_call: TRBV2
cdr3_aa: CAWSTHRGETQYF; cdr3_nt: TGTGCCTGGAGTACACACAGGGGAGAGACCCAGTACTTC; clone_size: -; j_call: TRBJ2-5; d_call: TRBD1; v_call: TRBV30
cdr3_aa: CASSLESSGELFF; cdr3_nt: TGTGCCAGCAGCTTAGAGTCTTCCGGGGAGCTGTTTTTT; clone_size: -; j_call: TRBJ2-2; d_call: -; v_call: TRBV7-3
cdr3_aa: CAISAPSGGASGSSYNEQFF; cdr3_nt: TGTGCCATCAGTGCTCCTAGCGGGGGGGCGTCGGGTAGCTCCTACAATGAGCAGTTCTTC; clone_size: -; j_call: TRBJ2-1; d_call: TRBD2; v_call: TRBV10-3
cdr3_aa: CASRPEATENTEAFF; cdr3_nt: TGCGCCAGCAGGCCCGAAGCGACAGAGAACACTGAAGCTTTCTTT; clone_size: once; j_call: TRBJ1-1; d_call: -; v_call: TRBV4-1
cdr3_aa: CASSLIGETYEQYF; cdr3_nt: TGCGCCAGCAGCTTGATCGGTGAAACCTACGAGCAGTACTTC; clone_size: once; j_call: TRBJ2-7; d_call: -; v_call: TRBV5-1
cdr3_aa: CASSRGQGGDYGYTF; cdr3_nt: TGTGCCAGCAGTCGTGGACAGGGCGGCGACTATGGCTACACCTTC; clone_size: few; j_call: TRBJ1-2; d_call: TRBD1; v_call: TRBV2
cdr3_aa: CASSRDTYNEQFF; cdr3_nt: TGTGCCAGCAGCCGAGACACATACAATGAGCAGTTCTTC; clone_size: -; j_call: TRBJ2-1; d_call: -; v_call: TRBV7-9
cdr3_aa: CASTEMGHRNGYTF; cdr3_nt: TGCGCCAGCACCGAAATGGGACATAGGAATGGCTACACCTTC; clone_size: few; j_call: TRBJ1-2; d_call: -; v_call: TRBV5-1
cdr3_aa: CASSPTGTSGRRFF; cdr3_nt: TGTGCCAGCAGTCCTACTGGGACTAGCGGGAGGAGGTTCTTC; clone_size: -; j_call: TRBJ2-1; d_call: TRBD2; v_call: TRBV6-5
cdr3_aa: CASRQGPGSPLHF; cdr3_nt: TGTGCCAGCAGACAGGGGCCTGGTTCACCCCTCCACTTT; clone_size: once; j_call: TRBJ1-6; d_call: TRBD1; v_call: TRBV6-5
cdr3_aa: CASIIGGTKIDQPQHF; cdr3_nt: TGTGCCAGCATAATAGGGGGAACAAAGATTGATCAGCCCCAGCATTTT; clone_size: -; j_call: TRBJ1-5; d_call: -; v_call: TRBV28
cdr3_aa: CASSDPRSEEENTQYF; cdr3_nt: TGTGCCAGCAGTGACCCTAGATCCGAAGAGGAAAATACGCAGTATTTT; clone_size: -; j_call: TRBJ2-3; d_call: -; v_call: TRBV6-4
cdr3_aa: CASSLVRGSSGNTIYF; cdr3_nt: TGTGCCAGCAGCTTGGTTAGGGGGAGCTCTGGAAACACCATATATTTT; clone_size: -; j_call: TRBJ1-3; d_call: -; v_call: TRBV5-5
cdr3_aa: CASSISGGGYGYTF; cdr3_nt: TGTGCCAGCAGTATTTCAGGGGGCGGCTATGGCTACACCTTC; clone_size: -; j_call: TRBJ1-2; d_call: TRBD1; v_call: TRBV6-6
cdr3_aa: CASSDPGTGSAGYTF; cdr3_nt: TGTGCCAGCAGTGATCCGGGGACAGGGTCCGCTGGCTACACCTTC; clone_size: -; j_call: TRBJ1-2; d_call: TRBD1; v_call: TRBV25-1